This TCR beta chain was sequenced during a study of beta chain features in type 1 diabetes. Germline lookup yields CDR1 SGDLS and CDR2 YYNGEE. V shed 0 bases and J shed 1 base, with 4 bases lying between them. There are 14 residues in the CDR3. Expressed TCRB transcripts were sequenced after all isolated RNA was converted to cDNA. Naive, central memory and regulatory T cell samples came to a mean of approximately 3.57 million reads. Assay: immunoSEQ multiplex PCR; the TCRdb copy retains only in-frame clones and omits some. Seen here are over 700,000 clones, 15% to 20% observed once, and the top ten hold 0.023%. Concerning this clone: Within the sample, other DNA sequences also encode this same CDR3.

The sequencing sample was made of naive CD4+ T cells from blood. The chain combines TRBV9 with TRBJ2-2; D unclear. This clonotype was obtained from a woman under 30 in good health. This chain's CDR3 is CASSVVGNTGELFF. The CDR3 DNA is TGTGCCAGCAGCGTAGTCGGGAACACCGGGGAGCTGTTTTTT.